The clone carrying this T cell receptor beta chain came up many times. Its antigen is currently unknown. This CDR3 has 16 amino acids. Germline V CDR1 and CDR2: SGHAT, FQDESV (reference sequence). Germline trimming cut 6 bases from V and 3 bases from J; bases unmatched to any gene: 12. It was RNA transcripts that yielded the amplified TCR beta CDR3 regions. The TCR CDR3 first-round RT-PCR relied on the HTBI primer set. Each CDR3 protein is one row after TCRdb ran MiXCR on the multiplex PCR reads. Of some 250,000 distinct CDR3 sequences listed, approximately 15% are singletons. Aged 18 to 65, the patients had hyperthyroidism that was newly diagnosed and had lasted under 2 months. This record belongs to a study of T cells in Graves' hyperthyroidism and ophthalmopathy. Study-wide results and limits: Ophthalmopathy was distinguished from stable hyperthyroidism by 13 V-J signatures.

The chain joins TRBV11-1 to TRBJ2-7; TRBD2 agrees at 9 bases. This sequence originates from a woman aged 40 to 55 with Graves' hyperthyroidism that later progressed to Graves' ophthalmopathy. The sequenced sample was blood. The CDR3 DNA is TGTGCCAGCAGATCCGGGACTAGCAAAAAAAACTACGAGCAGTACTTC. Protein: CASRSGTSKKNYEQYF. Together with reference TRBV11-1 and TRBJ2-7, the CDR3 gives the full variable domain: EAEVAQSPRYKITEKSQAVAFWCDPISGHATLYWYRQILGQGPELLVQFQDESVVDDSQLPKDRFSAERLKGVDSTLKIQPAELGDSAMYLCASRSGTSKKNYEQYFGPGTRLTVT.